Below are 20 T cell receptor beta chains sequenced from a single sample in a study of T cells in localized non-small cell lung cancer. Assay: immunoSEQ multiplex PCR; the TCRdb copy retains only in-frame clones and omits some. The sample includes approximately 35,000 clones, around 93% of them seen just once. Sequenced here: peripheral blood, sampled before any cancer treatment. Receptors were obtained from a female donor over 55 with stage I lung adenocarcinoma.

The genes are TRBV5-1 and TRBJ1-1; D ambiguous. Germline-derived CDR1 and CDR2 are SGHRS and YFSETQ. V was clipped by 4 bases and J by 6 bases, with 19 bases between them. The CDR3 contains 15 residues. The CDR3 here is CASSPTVARVSEAFF. The CDR3, as DNA: TGCGCCAGCAGCCCCACCGTGGCGCGGGTCTCTGAAGCTTTCTTT.

The V gene is TRBV28, the J gene TRBJ2-3, with no clear D. This CDR3 region has 14 residues. With 6 bases removed from V and 4 bases from J, the gap between germline ends came to 14 bases. From germline, CDR1 is MDHEN and CDR2 SYDVKM. The CDR3 DNA is TGTGCCAGCAGGAAAGCTACGCACGCAGATACGCAGTATTTT. Translating it yields CASRKATHADTQYF.

This clone was observed a single time. V is TRBV21-1 and J is TRBJ1-4. TRBV21-1 is annotated as a pseudogene. This CDR3 region has 18 residues. The CDR3 DNA follows: TGTGCCAGCAGCAAATGGATAGGCTTGGCTGCACCTTATGAAAAACTGTTTTTT. Encoded protein: CASSKWIGLAAPYEKLFF.

This rearrangement joins TRBV2 to TRBJ1-2, with unresolved D. V dropped 7 bases and J dropped 8 bases, with 17 bases sitting between them. Germline CDR1 reads SNHLY; CDR2 reads FYNNEI. The CDR3 extends over 13 amino acids. The CDR3 region has the DNA TGTGCCAGCATCCCCGACCTCACCGGCGGCTACACCTTC. Encoded protein: CASIPDLTGGYTF.

This clone was picked up one time. The chain links TRBV21-1 to TRBJ1-2. TRBV21-1 is classified as a pseudogene. This CDR3 contains 17 residues. CDR3 sequence (DNA): TGTGCCAGCAGCAAAGAGGTCAGGGAGCGGATTTTCTATGGCTACACCTTC. Translating gives CASSKEVRERIFYGYTF.

This clone has a single count. The chain employs TRBV6-1 and TRBJ2-5, with 7 positions matching TRBD1. V gave up 4 bases and J gave up 4 bases; unmatched junction bases: 3. CDR1 MNHNS and CDR2 SASEGT come from the germline V gene. CDR3 size: 13 residues. This CDR3 reads CASSGTGRETQYF. CDR3 in DNA: TGTGCCAGCAGTGGGACAGGTCGAGAGACCCAGTACTTC.

The rearrangement joins TRBV2 to TRBJ2-1; 16 bases are shared with TRBD2. Trimming took 6 bases from V and 10 from J; bases not matched to a gene: 3. The CDR3 consists of 14 residues. Germline V gives CDR1 SNHLY, CDR2 FYNNEI. CDR3 nucleotide sequence: TGTGCCAGCAGGGGACTAGCGGGGGGGGTAGAGCAGTTCTTC. It specifies CASRGLAGGVEQFF. The variable domain in full, with the rest retrieved from reference TRBV2 and TRBJ2-1, is EPEVTQTPSHQVTQMGQEVILRCVPISNHLYFYWYRQILGQKVEFLVSFYNNEISEKSEIFDDQFSVERPDGSNFTLKIRSTKLEDSAMYFCASRGLAGGVEQFFGPGTRLTVL.

This chain uses TRBV4-1 with TRBJ1-2, with 9 bases that match TRBD1. The CDR3 contains 15 residues. Per the germline V gene, CDR1 is MGHRA and CDR2 is YSYEKL. The trim removed 1 base at V and 3 bases at J, leaving 3 bases unmatched. CDR3 nucleotide sequence: TGCGCCAGCAGCCAAGTAGGGACAGGGTACTATGGCTACACCTTC. This translates into CASSQVGTGYYGYTF.

This sequence joins TRBV5-1 and TRBJ2-2; tentative D call: TRBD2 (5 bases). The V gene lost 2 bases and the J gene lost 2 bases, with 16 bases spanning the gap. CDR3 length: 17 residues. Germline CDR1 and CDR2: SGHRS and YFSETQ. For the CDR3, the DNA is TGCGCCAGCAGCTTCCGAGCGGATAGCTCCAACACCGGGGAGCTGTTTTTT. The encoded protein is CASSFRADSSNTGELFF.

Here the CDR3 reads CAISGDRTLYNEQFF. The CDR3 DNA follows: TGTGCCATCAGCGGGGACAGGACCCTATACAATGAGCAGTTCTTC. This chain uses TRBV10-3 with TRBJ2-1, with 8 nucleotides matching TRBD1. The ends lost 6 bases at V and 4 bases at J; junction bases unmatched: 8. CDR3 size: 15 residues. Per germline, CDR1 ENHRY and CDR2 SYGVKD.

By proportion, this clone is medium-sized. This sample includes further DNA sequences coding for the same CDR3. This rearrangement joins TRBV15 to TRBJ2-5, with unresolved D. CDR3 length: 14 amino acids. CDR1 is LNHNV, CDR2 YYDKDF, per germline (reference sequence). V dropped 1 base and J dropped 0 bases, with 6 bases sitting between them. CDR3: CATSRVSDQETQYF. The CDR3 bases are TGTGCCACCAGCAGAGTGTCTGACCAAGAGACCCAGTACTTC.

The V call is TRBV19, the J call TRBJ1-5; the D is unclear. V gave up 3 bases and J gave up 6 bases, with 27 bases separating them. The CDR3 runs to 19 residues. CDR1 is LNHDA, CDR2 SQIVND, per germline (reference sequence). The CDR3 protein is CASSITSLYGSRASQPQHF. Written as DNA, the CDR3 is TGTGCCAGTAGTATTACAAGTTTATATGGGTCACGGGCAAGTCAGCCCCAGCATTTT.

V gene TRBV7-9 combines with J gene TRBJ2-7; 7 bases fit TRBD1. Germline V CDR1 and CDR2: SEHNR, FQNEAQ (reference sequence). This CDR3 has 12 amino acids. V shed 5 bases, J shed 5 bases, and the junction held 3 bases outside the gene matches. The CDR3 DNA sequence: TGTGCCAGCAGCGTAACAGGGGACGAGCAGTACTTC. Amino acids: CASSVTGDEQYF.

This chain connects TRBV5-1 to TRBJ1-2; the D gene is possibly TRBD1 (5 bases). CDR1 is SGHRS and CDR2 is YFSETQ in the germline V gene. The CDR3 runs 14 residues. With 4 bases removed from V and 4 bases from J, the gap between germline ends came to 14 bases. The CDR3 DNA is TGCGCCAGCAGCATTCCCGGGACGAGCTATGGCTACACCTTC. Protein: CASSIPGTSYGYTF.

This clone has just a few counts. Other nucleotide sequences in the sample specify the same CDR3. This chain uses TRBV29-1 with TRBJ1-1, with D uncertain. V lost 2 bases to trimming and J lost 3 bases, with 7 bases between them. This CDR3 comprises 12 residues. Germline V CDR1 and CDR2: SQVTM, ANQGSEA. The CDR3: CSVEPRDTEAFF. The CDR3 coding sequence is TGCAGCGTTGAACCGAGGGACACTGAAGCTTTCTTT. Full variable domain (remainder filled in from reference TRBV29-1 and TRBJ1-1): SAVISQKPSRDICQRGTSLTIQCQVDSQVTMMFWYRQQPGQSLTLIATANQGSEATYESGFVIDKFPISRPNLTFSTLTVSNMSPEDSSIYLCSVEPRDTEAFFGQGTRLTVV.

The chain uses TRBV11-3 and TRBJ2-5, with TRBD2 matching over 12 bases. After removal of 3 bases from V and 3 bases from J, the junction contained 8 bases not matched to a gene. The CDR3 is 17 residues long. Germline CDR1 is SGHNT and CDR2 is YENEEA. The chain's CDR3 is CASSFGGLAGGKETQYF. The CDR3 DNA reads as TGTGCCAGCAGCTTCGGAGGGCTAGCGGGGGGGAAAGAGACCCAGTACTTC.

The V gene is TRBV6-1, the J gene TRBJ2-7, with TRBD1 matching over 7 bases. The germline gives CDR1 MNHNS, CDR2 SASEGT. With V trimmed by 6 bases and J by 0 bases, 5 bases remained unmatched. The CDR3 is 14 residues long. This CDR3 reads CASRMTGSSYEQYF. As DNA, the CDR3 is TGTGCCAGCAGGATGACAGGGTCCTCCTACGAGCAGTACTTC.

This chain connects TRBV27 to TRBJ2-4; 8 positions match TRBD1. Germline trimming cut 2 bases from V and 9 bases from J; bases unmatched to any gene: 6. Germline CDR1 is MNHEY and CDR2 is SMNVEV (reference sequence). The CDR3 has 14 amino acids. The CDR3 sequence is CASSLEQGEGIQYF. The CDR3 coding sequence is TGTGCCAGCAGTTTAGAACAGGGGGAAGGCATTCAGTACTTC.

The gene calls are TRBV30 and TRBJ1-2; D gene ambiguous. Trimming left V 1 base short and J 3 bases short, with 12 bases between. Germline lookup yields CDR1 GTSNPN and CDR2 SVGIG (reference sequence). This CDR3 is 14 amino acids long. CDR3 bases: TGTGCCTGGAGTGGCCCGGGATCCGACTATGGCTACACCTTC. This gives the protein CAWSGPGSDYGYTF.

The chain joins TRBV7-9 to TRBJ1-2; 7 bases line up with TRBD1. The V gene end was trimmed by 5 bases and the J gene end by 8 bases; junction bases not matched to a gene: 8. CDR3 length: 13 amino acids. Germline CDR1 reads SEHNR; CDR2 reads FQNEAQ (reference sequence). The CDR3 sequence: CASSLEGASGYTF. Written as DNA, the CDR3 is TGTGCCAGCAGCCTGGAGGGGGCGTCAGGCTACACCTTC.